The rows below give T cell receptor beta chains drawn from one sample of a study of blood T cells in healthy people across ages. TCRdb recomputed calls from the 5' RACE reads with MiXCR, one row per CDR3 protein. This table holds 700,000 to 950,000 distinct CDR3 sequences, around 46% found once. The sample was blood. The source is an older woman in good health. Each CDR3 is given with its conserved first and last residue. A D gene is named only where the DNA matches it firmly. Size is omitted from some rows. Given values are once, few, many or a class for expanded clones.

few	-	TRBV20-1	TRBJ2-1	CSASGYNEQFF	TGCAGTGCTAGTGGCTACAATGAGCAGTTCTTC
-	TRBD2	TRBV7-2	TRBJ2-7	CASSMGRAGVREQYF	TGTGCCAGCAGCATGGGACGAGCGGGAGTCCGTGAGCAGTACTTC
-	TRBD2	TRBV4-2	TRBJ2-1	CASSQDLQGGVSYNEQFF	TGTGCCAGCAGCCAAGATCTCCAGGGAGGGGTTTCCTACAATGAGCAGTTCTTC
-	-	TRBV7-2	TRBJ2-3	CASSYQGSTDTQYF	TGTGCCAGCAGCTACCAGGGTAGCACAGATACGCAGTATTTT
few	TRBD2	TRBV3-1	TRBJ2-1	CASSRLMASGGTYNEQFF	TGTGCCAGCAGCCGGTTGATGGCTAGCGGGGGGACCTACAATGAGCAGTTCTTC
-	-	TRBV20-1	TRBJ2-3	CSARVFSVRTGATQYF	TGCAGTGCTAGAGTTTTTTCAGTGCGCACAGGTGCTACGCAGTATTTT
-	-	TRBV3-1	TRBJ2-7	CASSQAGTSSEQYF	TGTGCCAGCAGCCAAGCAGGGACATCATCAGAGCAGTACTTC
few	TRBD1	TRBV20-1	TRBJ2-1	CSARDGTDHNEQFF	TGCAGTGCTAGAGATGGGACAGACCACAATGAGCAGTTCTTC
-	TRBD1	TRBV29-1	TRBJ1-1	CSVGGTGWGDTEAFF	TGCAGCGTTGGTGGGACAGGGTGGGGGGACACTGAAGCTTTCTTT
-	-	TRBV20-1	TRBJ2-7	CSGKPLSYEQYF	TGCAGCGGGAAACCCTTATCCTACGAGCAGTACTTC
-	TRBD2	TRBV27	TRBJ2-4	CASSRSTSGLSLHQYF	TGTGCCAGCAGCCGATCGACTAGCGGCCTTTCACTACATCAGTACTTC
-	TRBD2	TRBV5-1	TRBJ2-5	CASSLAPGAGGQETQYF	TGCGCCAGCAGCTTGGCCCCGGGAGCGGGGGGGCAAGAGACCCAGTACTTC
-	-	TRBV5-1	TRBJ2-1	CASSLWGAVVDEQFF	TGCGCCAGCAGCTTGTGGGGGGCCGTTGTCGATGAGCAGTTCTTC
-	TRBD1	TRBV20-1	TRBJ1-1	CSARFRATGGNTEAFF	TGCAGTGCTAGATTTAGGGCGACAGGGGGAAACACTGAAGCTTTCTTT
-	-	TRBV5-1	TRBJ2-1	CASSSGAGRTNNEQFF	TGCGCCAGCAGCTCGGGGGCGGGACGGACCAACAATGAGCAGTTCTTC
-	-	TRBV6-4	TRBJ1-1	CASRARGGNTEAFF	TGTGCCAGCAGAGCTAGAGGAGGGAACACTGAAGCTTTCTTT
-	-	TRBV20-1	TRBJ2-3	CSASRPPDTQYF	TGCAGTGCTTCTAGACCCCCGGATACGCAGTATTTT
-	-	TRBV4-2	TRBJ2-1	CASSPPFGTTYEQFF	TGTGCCAGCAGCCCACCGTTTGGGACAACCTACGAGCAGTTCTTC
few	TRBD1	TRBV5-1	TRBJ1-2	CASSLDRGFDGYTF	TGCGCCAGCAGCTTGGACAGGGGTTTTGATGGCTACACCTTC
few	TRBD2	TRBV29-1	TRBJ2-5	CSVKTSGRETQYF	TGCAGCGTCAAAACTAGCGGGAGAGAGACCCAGTACTTC
many	-	TRBV6-2/TRBV6-3	TRBJ2-1	CAVLASFENEQFF	TGTGCCGTCTTGGCCTCCTTCGAGAATGAGCAGTTCTTC
-	-	TRBV12-3/TRBV12-4	TRBJ2-3	CASRGAADTQYF	TGTGCCAGCAGAGGGGCCGCAGATACGCAGTATTTT
-	-	TRBV6-1	TRBJ1-1	CASSTGHPTEAFF	TGTGCCAGCAGCACGGGGCACCCCACTGAAGCTTTCTTT
-	TRBD2	TRBV20-1	TRBJ2-3	CSASRAGGTDTQYF	TGCAGTGCTAGTAGGGCGGGGGGGACAGATACGCAGTATTTT
-	-	TRBV2	TRBJ2-1	CASRGGVAVGEQFF	TGTGCCAGCAGGGGCGGGGTGGCTGTCGGTGAGCAGTTCTTC
-	TRBD2	TRBV12-3/TRBV12-4	TRBJ2-1	CASRSLAGGYNEQFF	TGTGCCAGCAGGTCACTAGCGGGAGGGTACAATGAGCAGTTCTTC
-	TRBD2	TRBV7-9	TRBJ2-3	CAIAGGGASTDTQYF	TGTGCCATTGCCGGCGGGGGGGCCAGCACAGATACGCAGTATTTT
-	-	TRBV25-1	TRBJ1-3	CASSEYGASGNTIYF	TGTGCCAGCAGTGAATATGGGGCCTCTGGAAACACCATATATTTT
many	-	TRBV7-2	TRBJ2-5	CASSLIPGETQYF	TGTGCCAGCAGCTTAATCCCGGGCGAGACCCAGTACTTC
few	TRBD2	TRBV5-1	TRBJ2-7	CASSYGTSGVVREQYF	TGCGCCAGCAGCTACGGGACTAGCGGAGTGGTACGTGAGCAGTACTTC
-	TRBD2	TRBV6-2/TRBV6-3	TRBJ2-7	CASSDLTSGDTYEQYF	TGTGCCAGCAGTGACCTCACTAGCGGGGATACCTACGAGCAGTACTTC
-	TRBD2	TRBV20-1	TRBJ2-5	CSAPLTSGVETQYF	TGCAGTGCTCCACTTACTAGCGGGGTAGAGACCCAGTACTTC
few	TRBD2	TRBV20-1	TRBJ2-1	CSAPTSGFFSYNEQFF	TGCAGTGCGCCGACTAGCGGGTTCTTTTCCTACAATGAGCAGTTCTTC
-	-	TRBV20-1	TRBJ2-3	CSARVGDTYTDTQYF	TGCAGTGCAAGGGTAGGGGACACGTACACAGATACGCAGTATTTT
-	-	TRBV28	TRBJ2-7	CASSKAGYEQYF	TGTGCCAGCAGCAAAGCAGGCTACGAGCAGTACTTC
-	-	TRBV3-1	TRBJ2-1	CASGGANEQFF	TGTGCCAGCGGGGGGGCCAATGAGCAGTTCTTC
-	TRBD1	TRBV11-2	TRBJ1-1	CASSVETRDRAFF	TGTGCCAGCAGCGTAGAGACCCGGGACAGGGCTTTCTTT